These 4 T cell receptor beta chains share one sample of origin, sequenced in a study of PD-1 blockade in classical Hodgkin lymphoma. Sequencing was performed with immunoSEQ multiplex PCR; in TCRdb, only in-frame clones are kept and a portion is missing. Among about 22,000 clones, about 63% were seen once, and the ten largest hold 5% to 6.5%. Every patient had relapsed following autologous stem cell transplantation, and cohorts differed in brentuximab vedotin exposure. The sample in question was peripheral blood mononuclear cells (PBMCs), obtained at baseline. The source of these receptors is a human donor with classical Hodgkin lymphoma.

The CDR3 nucleotides are TGCGCCAGCGGGGCTACTAGCGGGGGAAGTACGGACCAAGAGACCCAGTACTTC. This encodes CASGATSGGSTDQETQYF. The chain links TRBV10-2 to TRBJ2-5; 11 bases agree with TRBD2. The CDR3 sequence is 18 residues long. With V trimmed by 8 bases and J by 0 bases, 14 bases remained unmatched. Germline loops: CDR1 WSHSY, CDR2 SAAADI.

V usage is TRBV19 and J usage is TRBJ2-5, with D maybe TRBD2 (6 bases). The CDR3 runs to 16 residues. Per the germline V gene, CDR1 is LNHDA and CDR2 is SQIVND (reference sequence). Trimming removed 6 bases from V and 5 bases from J, with 22 bases in between. CDR3 loop: CASRRSVGAGMETQYF. CDR3 sequence (DNA): TGTGCCAGTAGGCGCTCTGTTGGGGCGGGGATGGAGACCCAGTACTTC.

The chain is built from TRBV19 and TRBJ2-3; TRBD2 agrees at 10 bases. Germline assignment: CDR1 LNHDA and CDR2 SQIVND (reference sequence). Unmatched junction bases numbered 6, after V lost 3 bases and J lost 6 bases. This CDR3 is 15 amino acids long. The CDR3 DNA sequence: TGTGCCAGTAGTATCACAGCGGGGGGGCTGGATACGCAGTATTTT. It yields the protein CASSITAGGLDTQYF.

The rearrangement joins TRBV7-1 to TRBJ1-1; 8 nucleotides line up with TRBD1. TRBV7-1 carries the ORF label, with uncertain function. This CDR3 region has 15 residues. J gave up 4 bases and V 5 bases, and 9 bases lay outside the gene matches. The CDR3 DNA is TGTGCCAGCAGCCTGGGACAGGTGATGACCACTGAAGCTTTCTTT. It is translated as CASSLGQVMTTEAFF.